The TCR beta chain under discussion was sequenced for a study of blood T cells in healthy people across ages. A second PCR, run for about 6 to 12 cycles, used a sample-barcoded 5' primer plus a J-beta primer mix. TCRdb recomputed calls from the 5' RACE reads with MiXCR, one row per CDR3 protein. The sample includes about 900,000 distinct CDR3 sequences, roughly 50% of them seen just once. On this clonotype: Its matching antigen is unknown.

Total RNA extraction produced at least 5.5 micrograms (per sample) for the study. CDR1 and CDR2 from the germline V gene are SQVTM and ANQGSEA. Trimming took 6 bases from V and 0 from J, leaving 18 bases between them. The CDR3 sequence is 16 residues long. The study, taken as a whole, reports: The study found more naive CD4+ cells and higher diversity in long-lived than aged donors.

The source is a young man in good health. This rearrangement joins TRBV29-1 to TRBJ2-1, with D perhaps TRBD2 (7 bases). The material sequenced was blood. CDR3 protein: CSVTRRGLLSYNEQFF. CDR3 bases: TGCAGCGTCACCAGGCGGGGGCTCCTCTCCTACAATGAGCAGTTCTTC.